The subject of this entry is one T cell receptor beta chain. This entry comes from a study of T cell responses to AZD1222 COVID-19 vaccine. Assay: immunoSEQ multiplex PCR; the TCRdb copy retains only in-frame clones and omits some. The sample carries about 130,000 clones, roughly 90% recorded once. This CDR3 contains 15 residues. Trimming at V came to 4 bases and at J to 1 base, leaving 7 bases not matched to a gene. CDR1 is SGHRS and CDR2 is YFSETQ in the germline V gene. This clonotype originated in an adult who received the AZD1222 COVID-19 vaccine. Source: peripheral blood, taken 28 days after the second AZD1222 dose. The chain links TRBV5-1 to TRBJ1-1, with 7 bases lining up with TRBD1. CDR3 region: CASSLSGQQNTEAFF. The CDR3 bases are TGCGCCAGCAGCCTATCGGGACAGCAGAACACTGAAGCTTTCTTT.